The 32 T cell receptor beta chains in this list originate from one sample, sequenced in a study of cytomegalovirus exposure and HLA in healthy donors. The PCR used 60 Vbeta and 13 Jbeta primers. TCRdb keeps only in-frame clones here, not all; method: immunoSEQ multiplex PCR. The sample has approximately 200,000 clones; 79% are singletons. The sequenced material came from PBMCs. The receptor source for this set is a girl between 10 and 17 years old in good health and CMV-seropositive.

This chain joins TRBV27 and TRBJ1-6, with D maybe TRBD1 (6 bases). This CDR3 comprises 14 residues. Germline V gives CDR1 MNHEY, CDR2 SMNVEV (reference sequence). Between the trimmed V and J ends, which lost 2 bases and 7 bases, there was a span of 9 bases. CDR3 DNA sequence: TGTGCCAGCAGTTTAGGACAGACCAATTCACCCCTCCACTTT. Its protein product is CASSLGQTNSPLHF.

Only one count was recorded for this clone. V and J are TRBV18 and TRBJ1-3; D gene ambiguous. From germline, CDR1 is KGHSH and CDR2 LQKENI. This CDR3 comprises 16 residues. V shed 3 bases and J shed 4 bases, with 16 bases lying between them. CDR3: CASSPVDAGTGNTIYF. CDR3 nucleotide sequence: TGTGCCAGCTCACCGGTTGACGCGGGTACGGGAAACACCATATATTTT.

V and J are TRBV5-4 and TRBJ2-7; D possibly corresponds to TRBD2 (6 bases). Germline V gives CDR1 SGHNT, CDR2 YYREEE (reference sequence). The CDR3 has 14 residues. V lost 3 bases and J lost 6, with 16 bases in between. The CDR3 region has the DNA TGTGCCAGCAGCTCTCAGCCTAGCGAAGGCGAGCAGTACTTC. Residues: CASSSQPSEGEQYF.

The CDR3 region has the DNA TGTGCCAGCAGCTCGCCCGCTAACCTTGAAAAACTGTTTTTT. It codes for CASSSPANLEKLFF. The chain joins TRBV11-2 to TRBJ1-4; D is ambiguous. This CDR3 contains 14 residues. Germline lookup yields CDR1 SGHAT and CDR2 FQNNGV. V dropped 4 bases and J dropped 7 bases, with 13 bases sitting between them.

This sequence joins TRBV30 and TRBJ2-3, with unresolved D. V was pared by 2 bases and J by 2 bases, with 8 bases between. CDR1 and CDR2 from the germline V gene are GTSNPN and SVGIG (reference sequence). The CDR3 loop spans 13 amino acids. CDR3: CAWSRQSTDTQYF. CDR3 nucleotides: TGTGCCTGGAGTCGTCAGTCCACAGATACGCAGTATTTT.

V is TRBV5-8 and J is TRBJ1-5, with 7 positions matching TRBD1. The CDR3 loop spans 16 amino acids. Germline CDR1 reads SGHTS; CDR2 reads YDEGEE. The ends lost 2 bases at V and 11 bases at J; junction bases unmatched: 16. The CDR3 loop is CASSFGPYRGPGAQHF. As DNA, the CDR3 is TGTGCCAGCAGCTTTGGGCCTTACAGGGGCCCGGGGGCCCAGCATTTT.

The V and J genes are TRBV27 and TRBJ2-7; 7 nucleotides align to TRBD1. CDR3 size: 17 residues. V was pared by 7 bases and J by 2 bases, with 17 bases of the junction left unmatched. Germline V CDR1 and CDR2: MNHEY, SMNVEV (reference sequence). Here the CDR3 reads CASTPDVDRTGPYEQYF. In nucleotides, the CDR3 is TGTGCCAGCACACCAGATGTTGACAGGACAGGTCCCTACGAGCAGTACTTC.

The gene calls are TRBV5-4 and TRBJ2-7, with 14 bases aligning to TRBD2. There are 16 residues in the CDR3. Germline values: CDR1 SGHNT, CDR2 YYREEE (reference sequence). With 4 bases clipped from V and 0 bases from J, the junction kept 3 bases outside the gene matches. The CDR3 loop is CASSLGTSGGSYEQYF. CDR3 coding DNA: TGTGCCAGCAGCCTCGGGACTAGCGGGGGCTCCTACGAGCAGTACTTC.

The chain carries TRBV5-5 and TRBJ1-1; D unresolved. Trimming took off 4 bases at V and 0 bases at J, with 10 bases between the two ends. This CDR3 spans 14 amino acids. In germline, CDR1 is SGHKS, CDR2 YYEKEE (reference sequence). This CDR3 is CASSQLPMNTEAFF. The CDR3 nucleotides are TGTGCCAGCAGCCAACTACCCATGAACACTGAAGCTTTCTTT.

V is TRBV10-3 and J is TRBJ2-7; D is possibly TRBD2 (6 bases). The CDR3 spans 15 residues. V lost 3 bases to trimming and J lost 4 bases, with 16 bases between them. The germline CDR1 and CDR2 sequences are ENHRY and SYGVKD. The CDR3 DNA sequence: TGTGCCATCAGTGATATCGGGGGTGATCAGTACGAGCAGTACTTC. Encoded protein: CAISDIGGDQYEQYF.

This rearrangement joins TRBV5-4 to TRBJ1-1, with 7 bases fitting TRBD1. Germline V lookup: CDR1 SGHNT, CDR2 YYREEE (reference sequence). The CDR3 is 14 amino acids. Unmatched junction bases numbered 7, after V lost 4 bases and J lost 4 bases. This CDR3 is CASSTDRTVTEAFF. DNA of the CDR3: TGTGCCAGCAGCACGGACAGGACTGTCACTGAAGCTTTCTTT.

The rearrangement joins TRBV6-1 to TRBJ1-1, with D tentatively TRBD1 (5 bases). The germline V gene has CDR1 MNHNS and CDR2 SASEGT. This CDR3 has 14 residues. Trimming took off 3 bases at V and 3 bases at J, with 11 bases between the two ends. The CDR3 loop is CASSEGGGYTEAFF. The CDR3 coding sequence is TGTGCCAGCAGTGAGGGGGGAGGGTACACTGAAGCTTTCTTT.

The chain employs TRBV12-5 and TRBJ1-6; D is perhaps TRBD1 (6 bases). With 0 bases removed from V and 7 bases from J, the gap between germline ends came to 16 bases. CDR3 size: 17 residues. The germline gives CDR1 LGHNT, CDR2 FRNRAP. DNA for the CDR3: TGTGCTAGTGGTTTGGTACTGGGAGGGGGACTCAATTCACCCCTCCACTTT. Amino acid sequence: CASGLVLGGGLNSPLHF. The full variable domain, with the rest looked up from reference TRBV12-5 and TRBJ1-6, is DARVTQTPRHKVTEMGQEVTMRCQPILGHNTVFWYRQTMMQGLELLAYFRNRAPLDDSGMPKDRFSAEMPDATLATLKIQPSEPRDSAVYFCASGLVLGGGLNSPLHFGNGTRLTVT.

This clone was counted a few times. This chain joins TRBV6-1 and TRBJ2-1; 11 positions agree with TRBD2. Trimming cost V 5 bases and J 8 bases; bases outside gene matches: 5. CDR1 and CDR2 (germline): MNHNS, SASEGT. CDR3 length equals 14 residues. The CDR3 spells CASSFSGGADEQFF. The CDR3 DNA is TGTGCCAGCAGTTTTAGCGGGGGGGCGGATGAGCAGTTCTTC.

This chain joins TRBV4-3 and TRBJ2-5; 10 nucleotides align to TRBD2. The ends lost 0 bases at V and 2 bases at J; junction bases unmatched: 0. The CDR3 is 15 amino acids. Germline CDR1 reads LGHNA; CDR2 reads YSLEER. The CDR3 loop reads CASSQEAGGQETQYF. CDR3 DNA sequence: TGCGCCAGCAGCCAAGAAGCGGGGGGGCAAGAGACCCAGTACTTC.

V usage is TRBV15 and J usage is TRBJ2-7, with a tentative D call TRBD2 (5 bases). Trimming removed 4 bases at V and 0 bases at J, with 13 bases between. The CDR3 runs 15 residues. The germline CDR1 and CDR2 sequences are LNHNV and YYDKDF (reference sequence). Here the CDR3 reads CATSMGYGSSYEQYF. CDR3 DNA sequence: TGTGCCACCAGCATGGGATATGGGAGCTCCTACGAGCAGTACTTC.

V is TRBV2 and J is TRBJ2-1; possible D gene TRBD1, 5 bases. The CDR3 is 15 amino acids. Looked up from germline, CDR1 is SNHLY and CDR2 is FYNNEI. V lost 3 bases, J lost 0 bases, and 9 bases lay in between. CDR3 nucleotide sequence: TGTGCCAGCAGTGAGGTACAGGCCTCCTACAATGAGCAGTTCTTC. Translating it yields CASSEVQASYNEQFF.

The rearrangement joins TRBV23-1 to TRBJ1-5; weak D call: TRBD1 (6 bases). TRBV23-1 is annotated as an ORF whose role is uncertain. The CDR3 contains 16 residues. Trimming stripped 4 bases from V and 5 bases from J, with 18 bases between. The CDR3 nucleotides are TGCGCCAGCAGTCTTATTCCCGGGACACTGGATCAGCCCCAGCATTTT. This sequence encodes CASSLIPGTLDQPQHF.

The chain employs TRBV18 and TRBJ2-2; no definite D call. The CDR3 has 15 amino acids. V lost 0 bases to trimming and J lost 8 bases, with 13 bases between them. Germline lookup yields CDR1 KGHSH and CDR2 LQKENI. The CDR3 nucleotides read TGTGCCAGCTCACCACCCAGCACCCGGGTAGGGGAGCTGTTTTTT. As protein: CASSPPSTRVGELFF.

The chain employs TRBV14 and TRBJ2-3; D is uncertain. The CDR3 length is 13 residues. The V gene's germline CDR1 is SGHDN and CDR2 FVKESK. V lost 1 base and J lost 3, with 5 bases in between. The CDR3 sequence: CASSQAGTDTQYF. CDR3 sequence (DNA): TGTGCCAGCAGCCAAGCAGGAACAGATACGCAGTATTTT.

This clone was seen more than once but under ten times. The chain joins TRBV2 to TRBJ2-5; 13 bases agree with TRBD2. There are 14 residues in the CDR3. The germline V gene has CDR1 SNHLY and CDR2 FYNNEI. J lost 4 bases, V lost 6 bases, and 2 bases had no gene match. CDR3 protein: CASRWTSGGETQYF. The CDR3, as DNA: TGTGCCAGCAGATGGACTAGCGGGGGAGAGACCCAGTACTTC.

The V gene is TRBV7-9, the J gene TRBJ1-6; maybe TRBD1 (5 bases). Trimming pared 5 bases from V and 6 bases from J, leaving 26 bases between. Germline loops: CDR1 SEHNR, CDR2 FQNEAQ (reference sequence). This CDR3 is built from 19 residues. CDR3 region: CASSQSLGRGAASNSPLHF. The CDR3 nucleotides are TGTGCCAGCAGCCAGTCCCTGGGAAGGGGCGCTGCGTCTAATTCACCCCTCCACTTT.

Comment on this clone: This CDR3 is also generated by other DNA sequences in the sample. V gene TRBV11-3 combines with J gene TRBJ2-7; maybe TRBD2 (5 bases). Germline assignment: CDR1 SGHNT and CDR2 YENEEA. The CDR3 loop spans 12 amino acids. V lost 0 bases, J lost 6 bases, and 6 bases lay in between. DNA of the CDR3: TGTGCCAGCAGCTTAGATCGGGGCGAGCAGTACTTC. Translated, it gives CASSLDRGEQYF.

The rearrangement joins TRBV19 to TRBJ2-4; 7 nucleotides match TRBD1. Germline V gene data show CDR1 as LNHDA and CDR2 as SQIVND (reference sequence). The ends lost 4 bases at V and 1 base at J; junction bases unmatched: 19. CDR3 length: 20 amino acids. The CDR3 region is CASSTYRGGVKGLAKNIQYF. Here the CDR3 DNA reads TGTGCCAGTAGTACCTACAGGGGCGGCGTTAAAGGTCTGGCCAAAAACATTCAGTACTTC.

The chain joins TRBV4-1 to TRBJ1-2; 8 bases are shared with TRBD1. The CDR3 extends over 14 amino acids. Losses at the gene ends were 6 bases for V and 3 bases for J; bases not matched to a gene: 6. Germline V gives CDR1 MGHRA, CDR2 YSYEKL. The CDR3 sequence is CASSNQGADYGYTF. CDR3 DNA sequence: TGCGCCAGCAGTAATCAGGGGGCCGACTATGGCTACACCTTC.

The chain has TRBV5-6 and TRBJ2-1; TRBD2 aligns across 10 bases. The CDR3 runs to 14 residues. The ends lost 4 bases at V and 9 bases at J; junction bases unmatched: 7. The germline CDR1 and CDR2 sequences are SGHDT and YYEEEE. In nucleotides, the CDR3 is TGTGCCAGCAGCATAGGGACTAGCGCGTCTGAGCAGTTCTTC. The encoded protein is CASSIGTSASEQFF.

V and J are TRBV5-4 and TRBJ2-5, with TRBD1 as a possible D gene (5 bases). Germline CDR1 SGHNT, CDR2 YYREEE (reference sequence). The CDR3 has 14 amino acids. V shed 1 base and J shed 5 bases, with 12 bases lying between them. As DNA, the CDR3 is TGTGCCAGCAGCTTGACCAGGGTCGGGGAGACCCAGTACTTC. The encoded protein is CASSLTRVGETQYF.

The CDR3 nucleotides are TGTGCCAGCAGCTTAGTCAGGTTACAAGAGACCCAGTACTTC. Encoded protein: CASSLVRLQETQYF. The chain has TRBV7-9 and TRBJ2-5; no clear D. This CDR3 region has 14 residues. The germline gives CDR1 SEHNR, CDR2 FQNEAQ (reference sequence). Trimming shortened V by 1 base and J by 2 bases, and 8 bases separated the two germline ends. The whole variable domain, filled in from reference TRBV7-9 and TRBJ2-5, reads DTGVSQNPRHKITKRGQNVTFRCDPISEHNRLYWYRQTLGQGPEFLTYFQNEAQLEKSRLLSDRFSAERPKGSFSTLEIQRTEQGDSAMYLCASSLVRLQETQYFGPGTRLLVL.

The chain is built from TRBV6-5 and TRBJ1-5; D not resolved. The germline V gene encodes CDR1 MNHEY and CDR2 SVGAGI. The CDR3 has 13 residues. V was pared by 9 bases and J by 3 bases, with 12 bases between. The CDR3 nucleotides read TGTGCCAGTGCTACCCGTGACAATCAGCCCCAGCATTTT. This gives the protein CASATRDNQPQHF.

The chain employs TRBV4-3 and TRBJ2-3, with D possibly TRBD2 on 5 matching bases. Between the trimmed V and J ends, which lost 1 base and 2 bases, there was a span of 13 bases. Germline CDR1 is LGHNA and CDR2 is YSLEER. The CDR3 consists of 16 residues. The CDR3 DNA reads TGCGCCAGCAGCCAAGCGGAGGTAACAACCACAGATACGCAGTATTTT. It encodes CASSQAEVTTTDTQYF.

J is TRBJ2-3 and V is TRBV7-9; TRBD2 agrees at 9 bases. Germline assignment: CDR1 SEHNR and CDR2 FQNEAQ (reference sequence). The V segment lost 1 base and the J segment 3 bases; nucleotides outside the gene matches: 5. The CDR3 loop spans 16 amino acids. This CDR3 reads CASSLVLAGTTDTQYF. The CDR3 nucleotides read TGTGCCAGCAGCTTAGTCCTAGCGGGGACTACAGATACGCAGTATTTT.

J is TRBJ1-1 and V is TRBV18; no reliable D call. This CDR3 region has 13 residues. The V gene lost 10 bases and the J gene lost 0 bases, with 12 bases spanning the gap. The V gene's germline CDR1 is KGHSH and CDR2 LQKENI. The CDR3 sequence: CATIAQLNTEAFF. The DNA of the CDR3 is TGTGCCACCATCGCACAGCTGAACACTGAAGCTTTCTTT. The entire variable domain, with the rest obtained from reference TRBV18 and TRBJ1-1, is as follows: NAGVMQNPRHLVRRRGQEARLRCSPMKGHSHVYWYRQLPEEGLKFMVYLQKENIIDESGMPKERFSAEFPKEGPSILRIQQVVRGDSAAYFCATIAQLNTEAFFGQGTRLTVV.